A single sample gave rise to the 25 T cell receptor beta chains below, sequenced in a study of identical twins. MiXCR was run by TCRdb on the 5' RACE reads, yielding one entry per CDR3 protein. The sample lists 700,000 to 950,000 distinct CDR3 sequences; about 12% were seen once. These data were also filed under a second study, of yellow fever vaccine responses in identical twins.

Sample: PBMCs. The origin of the receptors is a woman aged 18-35 years in good health.

This clonotype came up a few times. The chain links TRBV20-1 to TRBJ2-3; the D gene could be TRBD1 or TRBD2 (5 bases each). In germline, CDR1 is DFQATT, CDR2 SNEGSKA (reference sequence). The CDR3 covers 16 residues. The V and J ends lost 5 bases and 2 bases respectively, with 20 bases between them. In DNA, the CDR3 is TGCAGTGCTGGACGAGAGGAACGGGGCTACACAGATACGCAGTATTTT. Amino acid sequence: CSAGREERGYTDTQYF.

The gene calls are TRBV12-5 and TRBJ2-1; TRBD2 matches at 11 bases. CDR1 and CDR2 from the germline V gene are LGHNT and FRNRAP. CDR3 length: 20 amino acids. Trimming took 2 bases from V and 1 from J; bases not matched to a gene: 13. CDR3 nucleotide sequence: TGTGCTAGTGGTTTGAATGGAAAAGGGACTAGCGGAATGTCCTACAATGAGCAGTTCTTC. Its protein is CASGLNGKGTSGMSYNEQFF.

The chain links TRBV29-1 to TRBJ2-5, with D perhaps given as TRBD1 or TRBD2 (5 bases each). Between the trimmed V and J ends, which lost 7 bases and 3 bases, there was a span of 15 bases. CDR1 is SQVTM and CDR2 is ANQGSEA in the germline V gene. There are 13 residues in the CDR3. The CDR3 sequence: CSGGFGPEETQYF. The CDR3 DNA follows: TGCAGCGGGGGGTTTGGCCCTGAAGAGACCCAGTACTTC.

This clonotype was detected ten times or more. The CDR3 loop reads CASSLATDGYTF. CDR3 DNA sequence: TGCGCCAGCAGCTTGGCGACAGACGGCTACACCTTC. The chain is built from TRBV5-1 and TRBJ1-2; maybe TRBD1 (5 bases). This CDR3 has 12 amino acids. Germline V gene sequence: CDR1 SGHRS, CDR2 YFSETQ. V dropped 0 bases and J dropped 8 bases, with 8 bases sitting between them.

The J gene is TRBJ1-5, the V gene TRBV6-1; D may be TRBD1 (5 bases). V gave up 8 bases and J gave up 10 bases, with 27 bases separating them. Germline-derived CDR1 and CDR2 are MNHNS and SASEGT. This CDR3 is built from 16 residues. The CDR3 protein is CASSVGGGTGRRPQHF. CDR3 DNA: TGTGCCAGCTCGGTCGGCGGTGGTACAGGTCGTCGCCCCCAGCATTTT.

The chain joins TRBV4-1 to TRBJ2-6; D not resolved. Between the trimmed V and J ends, which lost 4 bases and 0 bases, there was a span of 16 bases. CDR3 length equals 18 residues. The germline gives CDR1 MGHRA, CDR2 YSYEKL. The CDR3 here is CASSLGARENSGANVLTF. The CDR3 DNA is TGCGCCAGCAGCCTCGGCGCCAGAGAAAACTCTGGGGCCAACGTCCTGACTTTC.

V gene TRBV6-5 combines with J gene TRBJ1-2; no clear D gene. Germline V lookup: CDR1 MNHEY, CDR2 SVGAGI. Trimming pared 2 bases from V and 2 bases from J, leaving 15 bases between. This CDR3 region has 16 residues. The CDR3 here is CASSYSPPHDNYGYTF. The CDR3 DNA sequence: TGTGCCAGCAGTTACAGTCCCCCCCATGACAACTATGGCTACACCTTC.

The chain has TRBV5-1 and TRBJ2-3; TRBD2 matches at 10 bases. The CDR3 is 16 residues long. Unmatched junction bases numbered 4, after V lost 0 bases and J lost 3 bases. Germline CDR1 is SGHRS and CDR2 is YFSETQ. This CDR3 is CASSLASGRLTDTQYF. The CDR3 DNA reads as TGCGCCAGCAGCTTGGCTAGCGGGAGATTGACAGATACGCAGTATTTT.

This clonotype has only a few counts. The V gene is TRBV18, the J gene TRBJ2-3, with 10 bases identical to TRBD2. CDR3 length: 17 residues. V was clipped by 6 bases and J by 3 bases; unmatched bases: 12. The germline V gene has CDR1 KGHSH and CDR2 LQKENI. Here the CDR3 reads CASSPFLASGSTDTQYF. As DNA, the CDR3 is TGTGCCAGCTCCCCCTTCTTGGCTAGCGGGAGTACAGATACGCAGTATTTT.

CDR3 sequence: CASSPRTGRPGELFF. The CDR3, as DNA: TGTGCCAGCAGCCCACGGACAGGGCGCCCCGGGGAGCTGTTTTTT. The chain couples TRBV7-9 to TRBJ2-2; the match to TRBD1 covers 8 bases. The germline V gene encodes CDR1 SEHNR and CDR2 FQNEAQ (reference sequence). Trimming removed 5 bases from V and 6 bases from J; junction bases left unmatched: 8. This CDR3 has 15 residues.

This clonotype was seen only a few times. In DNA form, the CDR3 reads TGTGCCAGCAGTTTGGGCAAAAGCTCCTACGAGCAGTACTTC. Its translation is CASSLGKSSYEQYF. The V and J genes are TRBV28 and TRBJ2-7; D ambiguous. The CDR3 totals 14 residues. CDR1 is MDHEN, CDR2 SYDVKM, per germline. Trimming took 3 bases from V and 0 from J, leaving 9 bases between them.

The chain links TRBV20-1 to TRBJ2-3; TRBD1 or TRBD2 may be the D gene (5 bases each). Germline values: CDR1 DFQATT, CDR2 SNEGSKA (reference sequence). The CDR3 is 15 residues long. Trimming took 6 bases from V and 0 from J, leaving 16 bases between them. CDR3 protein: CSAAQDLYSTDTQYF. The DNA of the CDR3 is TGCAGTGCGGCACAGGACTTATACAGCACAGATACGCAGTATTTT.

This clonotype was recorded at least ten times. The V and J genes are TRBV5-1 and TRBJ2-1; 9 nucleotides line up with TRBD2. Looked up from germline, CDR1 is SGHRS and CDR2 is YFSETQ. V lost 0 bases, J lost 1 base, and 11 bases stayed unmatched. The length of the CDR3 is 19 residues. The CDR3 region is CASSLDGVVGLASYNEQFF. The CDR3 region has the DNA TGCGCCAGCAGCTTGGACGGGGTCGTGGGACTAGCATCCTACAATGAGCAGTTCTTC.

This clonotype was recorded many times. The chain has TRBV12-3 or TRBV12-4 and TRBJ2-5, with 11 bases identical to TRBD2. Losses at the gene ends were 3 bases for V and 5 bases for J; bases not matched to a gene: 2. The CDR3 is 14 amino acids. The DNA of the CDR3 is TGTGCCAGCAGTTTGGGACTAGCGGACGAGACCCAGTACTTC. Its protein product is CASSLGLADETQYF.

This clonotype came up a few times. The genes are TRBV7-2 and TRBJ1-1; no clear D. This CDR3 has 15 amino acids. V was clipped by 5 bases and J by 1 base, with 14 bases between them. CDR1 and CDR2 (germline): SGHTA, FQGNSA. The CDR3 DNA reads as TGTGCCAGCAGCCCAGAGACACTATCGAACACTGAAGCTTTCTTT. Translating gives CASSPETLSNTEAFF.

The chain combines TRBV28 with TRBJ2-3; 11 bases fit TRBD2. The CDR3 has 16 amino acids. Looked up from germline, CDR1 is MDHEN and CDR2 is SYDVKM. V lost 5 bases to trimming and J lost 2 bases; unmatched junction nucleotides: 6. The CDR3 DNA follows: TGTGCCAGCAGTGTACATAGCGGGGGGGACACAGATACGCAGTATTTT. Residues: CASSVHSGGDTDTQYF.

The chain links TRBV7-9 to TRBJ2-7; D may match TRBD1 or TRBD2 (5 bases each). Trimming left V 1 base short and J 5 bases short, with 12 bases between. In germline, CDR1 is SEHNR, CDR2 FQNEAQ (reference sequence). The length of the CDR3 is 14 residues. In DNA form, the CDR3 reads TGTGCCAGCAGCTTAGTTGGGGGAATCAACGAGCAGTACGTC. Translation: CASSLVGGINEQYV.

This clonotype was counted between two and nine times. J is TRBJ2-2 and V is TRBV14, with D perhaps TRBD2 (6 bases). The V and J ends lost 0 bases and 1 base respectively, with 12 bases between them. Germline V gives CDR1 SGHDN, CDR2 FVKESK. This CDR3 is 17 amino acids long. For the CDR3, the DNA is TGTGCCAGCAGCCAAGATAAGGTAGCGGTGAACACCGGGGAGCTGTTTTTT. It is translated as CASSQDKVAVNTGELFF.

This clonotype was picked up a small number of times. The rearrangement uses TRBV10-1 and TRBJ2-2; D not certain. The CDR3 loop spans 14 amino acids. CDR1 and CDR2 from the germline V gene are WNHNN and SYGVQD (reference sequence). V gave up 2 bases and J gave up 0 bases, with 4 bases separating them. The CDR3 reads CASSEAANTGELFF. CDR3 sequence (DNA): TGCGCCAGCAGTGAGGCGGCGAACACCGGGGAGCTGTTTTTT.

This clonotype was detected ten times or more. CDR3 bases: TGCAGCGTCGGTCCCCGGCCAGGGGCAACAAGATCAATTCGATACACAGATACGCAGTATTTT. Residues: CSVGPRPGATRSIRYTDTQYF. This sequence joins TRBV29-1 and TRBJ2-3; a possible D gene is TRBD1 (6 bases). This CDR3 contains 21 residues. Germline V gives CDR1 SQVTM, CDR2 ANQGSEA. V was pared by 6 bases and J by 2 bases, with 36 bases between.

The sample holds a few counts of this clonotype. V gene TRBV6-1 combines with J gene TRBJ1-1; D is unclear. V was cut by 8 bases and J by 4 bases, with 14 bases left in between. The CDR3 runs 13 residues. CDR1 MNHNS and CDR2 SASEGT come from the germline V gene. The CDR3, as DNA: TGTGCCAGCGGGAGCTACAGTGGCACTGAAGCTTTCTTT. Residues: CASGSYSGTEAFF.

This clonotype turned up a few times. The V gene is TRBV6-2 or TRBV6-3, the J gene TRBJ2-7; possibly TRBD2 for D (5 bases). The germline V gene has CDR1 MNHEY and CDR2 SVGEGT. Between the trimmed V and J ends, which lost 0 bases and 4 bases, there was a span of 10 bases. CDR3 length equals 14 residues. CDR3 loop: CASSYSTGLYEQYF. CDR3 bases: TGTGCCAGCAGTTACTCGACCGGACTTTACGAGCAGTACTTC.

The chain has TRBV13 and TRBJ1-1; a weak D match, TRBD1 (5 bases). CDR1 and CDR2 (germline): PRHDT, FYEKMQ (reference sequence). V gave up 5 bases and J gave up 1 base, with 14 bases separating them. The length of the CDR3 is 15 residues. The CDR3, as DNA: TGTGCCAGCAGCGACCGACAGACCAGGAACACTGAAGCTTTCTTT. Translated: CASSDRQTRNTEAFF. Variable domain in full (rest from reference TRBV13 and TRBJ1-1): AAGVIQSPRHLIKEKRETATLKCYPIPRHDTVYWYQQGPGQDPQFLISFYEKMQSDKGSIPDRFSAQQFSDYHSELNMSSLELGDSALYFCASSDRQTRNTEAFFGQGTRLTVV.

This clonotype was counted a few times. This chain uses TRBV5-1 with TRBJ2-1, with D possibly being TRBD2 (7 bases). CDR3 length: 15 residues. Per germline, CDR1 SGHRS and CDR2 YFSETQ. V was cut by 2 bases and J by 8 bases, with 17 bases left in between. The CDR3 region is CASSFPGGLGDEQFF. The CDR3 nucleotides are TGCGCCAGCAGCTTCCCCGGGGGGCTAGGGGATGAGCAGTTCTTC.

The rearrangement links TRBV7-7 to TRBJ2-2; 8 positions match TRBD1. The V gene end was trimmed by 4 bases and the J gene end by 7 bases; junction bases not matched to a gene: 2. Germline-derived CDR1 and CDR2 are SSHAT and FNYEAQ (reference sequence). This CDR3 region has 13 residues. The chain's CDR3 is CASSSGGSGELFF. In DNA form, the CDR3 reads TGTGCCAGCAGCTCAGGGGGCAGCGGGGAGCTGTTTTTT.